This T cell receptor beta chain was sequenced during a study of T cell repertoires in urothelial bladder cancer (dated by TCRdb to the late 2010s). Context from the whole study: Of the roughly twelve resected lesions, three were clinically staged as cT0, three as cTa, three as cT1 and three as cT2 or greater. The study compared TCR repertoire clonality in bladder tumors with that in benign bladder inflammation. Roughly 12 patients who had bladder lesions and were undergoing transurethral resection were prospectively identified. About a dozen resected bladder lesions, made up of urothelial carcinoma (UC+) and benign (UC-) specimens, were studied. Study-wide findings and limitations: Urothelial carcinoma specimens had a median of 5,569 T cells, fewer than the median of 25,872 seen in benign specimens. In carcinoma specimens a single T-cell clone made up as much as 17% of infiltrating lymphocytes, compared with approximately 2% in benign specimens. Median tumor infiltrating lymphocyte percentage was 2% in carcinoma specimens and 12% in benign specimens.

Details on this clone: Its antigen has not been determined. No base qualities exist here, and no much larger clone lies one base off it.

Bladder lesion specimens were obtained at transurethral resection and were stored at -80C. From bladder specimens obtained at transurethral resection, DNA was extracted. Between the V and J ends, shortened by 4 bases and 5 bases respectively, the junction contains 13 bases. The germline V gene specifies MRHNA as CDR1 and SNTAGT as CDR2. From the cysteine through the phenylalanine, the CDR3 covers 14 amino acids. Solely the CDR3 DNA is kept, with 42 bases framed from the first base. The TCR beta chain CDR3 region was sequenced with the immunoSEQ assay. The study's processing was this. For each specimen, the T-cell fraction, clonal dominance, and maximum TCR clone frequency were calculated. TCRdb obtained this table from immuneACCESS and retained in-frame rearrangements with V and J assigned. These tables miss some clones; where compared with another copy, unresolved V genes account for less than half of the shortfall, and the remainder is unexplained. Clonal size and the V and J genes are those of that table, whereas D and trimming came from the DNA. The table for this sample lists approximately 9,800 clones; less than 75% of them were counted only once. The ten largest account for 32% of the sample.

The sample comprised tumor-infiltrating cells from bladder cancer. Recombination linked TRBV6-4 to TRBJ2-3, with the D gene tentatively TRBD1 or TRBD2, based on 7 matching bases in each. The receptor was derived from a human donor with urothelial carcinoma. The DNA sequence reads TGTGCCAGCAGTGCAGGGGGGGGGCAAGATACGCAGTATTTT. This codes for CASSAGGGQDTQYF.